The 13 T cell receptor beta chains presented below share a single source sample, sequenced in a study of shared clonotypes between healthy human individuals. Naive CD8 cells lacked CD45RO, underwent positive selection for CCR7 and left out terminally differentiated effector memory CD45RA+ cells. Sequencing used immunoSEQ multiplex PCR; TCRdb keeps in-frame clones, though not all of them. Among approximately 840,000 clones listed, roughly 96% were seen once. Material for sequencing was naive CD8+ T cells sorted from blood. These receptors originate from a man younger than 45 in good health.

V gene TRBV7-6 combines with J gene TRBJ1-1, with a tentative D call TRBD1 (5 bases). V was trimmed by 5 bases and J by 4 bases, leaving 17 bases between them. The CDR3 is 15 residues long. Germline V gene data show CDR1 as SGHVS and CDR2 as FNYEAQ. CDR3 amino acids: CASSLGPGGSTEAFF. CDR3 nucleotides: TGTGCCAGCAGCCTAGGGCCGGGGGGATCCACTGAAGCTTTCTTT.

V usage is TRBV6-1 and J usage is TRBJ2-5; TRBD2 matches 10 bases. The CDR3 is 15 residues long. Germline V gene sequence: CDR1 MNHNS, CDR2 SASEGT. Trimming removed 6 bases from V and 0 bases from J; junction bases left unmatched: 4. The CDR3 sequence is CASRPGLANQETQYF. Written as DNA, the CDR3 is TGTGCCAGCAGACCGGGACTAGCGAACCAAGAGACCCAGTACTTC.

The gene calls are TRBV11-2 and TRBJ2-7, with D unresolved. CDR3 length equals 15 residues. V was cut by 5 bases and J by 2 bases, with 16 bases left in between. Germline CDR1 and CDR2: SGHAT and FQNNGV. The CDR3 loop is CASSAPGTPTYEQYF. CDR3 nucleotides: TGTGCCAGCAGCGCCCCCGGTACCCCCACCTACGAGCAGTACTTC.

CDR3 in amino acids: CASTPAAGSYEQYF. The DNA of the CDR3 is TGTGCCAGTACCCCCGCAGCGGGGTCCTACGAGCAGTACTTC. The chain has TRBV19 and TRBJ2-7; the match to TRBD2 covers 7 bases. Losses at the gene ends were 7 bases for V and 1 base for J; bases not matched to a gene: 7. The germline V gene has CDR1 LNHDA and CDR2 SQIVND (reference sequence). This CDR3 has 14 amino acids.

The rearrangement joins TRBV9 to TRBJ2-1; D ambiguous. V was pared by 1 base and J by 7 bases, with 9 bases between. The CDR3 runs to 13 residues. Germline assignment: CDR1 SGDLS and CDR2 YYNGEE. CDR3 residues: CASSVSDWNEQFF. DNA of the CDR3: TGTGCCAGCAGCGTATCTGACTGGAATGAGCAGTTCTTC.

The CDR3 spells CASSQVYGGPRGEQFF. For the CDR3, the DNA is TGCGCCAGCAGCCAAGTTTATGGGGGACCACGGGGTGAGCAGTTCTTC. The chain employs TRBV4-1 and TRBJ2-1; either TRBD1 or TRBD2 may fit D (5 bases each). CDR1 MGHRA and CDR2 YSYEKL come from the germline V gene. The length of the CDR3 is 16 residues. V dropped 1 base and J dropped 9 bases, with 19 bases sitting between them.

This chain joins TRBV7-9 and TRBJ2-4, with D hard to call. This CDR3 has 15 residues. Trimming cost V 6 bases and J 0 bases, with 12 bases left between them. Per germline, CDR1 SEHNR and CDR2 FQNEAQ (reference sequence). This CDR3 is CASSSPDLAKNIQYF. The CDR3 DNA is TGTGCCAGCAGTTCCCCTGACTTAGCCAAAAACATTCAGTACTTC.

The rearrangement uses TRBV2 and TRBJ2-1; TRBD2 is a possible D gene (6 bases). The germline gives CDR1 SNHLY, CDR2 FYNNEI. The CDR3 extends over 14 amino acids. V was cut by 4 bases and J by 6 bases, with 13 bases left in between. The CDR3 here is CASSVGERANEQFF. Written as DNA, the CDR3 is TGTGCCAGCAGTGTGGGGGAGCGGGCCAATGAGCAGTTCTTC.

This clone has just one count. The chain is built from TRBV5-6 and TRBJ1-2; 8 bases fit TRBD1. CDR1 SGHDT and CDR2 YYEEEE come from the germline V gene. The V segment lost 3 bases and the J segment 3 bases; nucleotides outside the gene matches: 10. The CDR3 totals 16 residues. The CDR3 sequence: CASSWGTGLGDYGYTF. The CDR3 nucleotides read TGTGCCAGCAGCTGGGGGACAGGCCTAGGGGACTATGGCTACACCTTC.

This sequence joins TRBV19 and TRBJ2-3, with 7 bases lining up with TRBD2. J lost 1 base, V lost 3 bases, and 4 bases had no gene match. The CDR3 is made up of 15 amino acids. Germline V gives CDR1 LNHDA, CDR2 SQIVND (reference sequence). The CDR3 region is CASSIMAGGTDTQYF. CDR3 sequence (DNA): TGTGCCAGTAGTATTATGGCGGGAGGCACAGATACGCAGTATTTT.

V is TRBV11-2 and J is TRBJ2-3; the D gene is possibly TRBD2 (6 bases). The V end lost 3 bases, the J end lost 5 bases, and 9 bases lay between the germline ends. CDR3 length: 13 residues. Per the germline V gene, CDR1 is SGHAT and CDR2 is FQNNGV. CDR3 in DNA: TGTGCCAGCAGCTTTGAGGGAGGAGATACGCAGTATTTT. Protein product: CASSFEGGDTQYF.

The rearrangement uses TRBV5-4 and TRBJ2-1; D is ambiguous. Trimming removed 3 bases at V and 5 bases at J, with 6 bases between. This CDR3 is 12 amino acids long. Germline lookup yields CDR1 SGHNT and CDR2 YYREEE (reference sequence). The CDR3 is CASSSNNNEQFF. CDR3 DNA: TGTGCCAGCAGCTCCAACAACAATGAGCAGTTCTTC.

The chain is built from TRBV12-5 and TRBJ2-3; 10 bases are shared with TRBD2. CDR3 size: 16 residues. The ends lost 6 bases at V and 6 bases at J; junction bases unmatched: 12. Germline CDR1 reads LGHNT; CDR2 reads FRNRAP. CDR3 loop: CASGARLAGDRDTQYF. CDR3 sequence (DNA): TGTGCTAGTGGCGCCCGTCTAGCGGGAGATAGGGATACGCAGTATTTT. Together with reference TRBV12-5 and TRBJ2-3, the CDR3 gives the full variable domain: DARVTQTPRHKVTEMGQEVTMRCQPILGHNTVFWYRQTMMQGLELLAYFRNRAPLDDSGMPKDRFSAEMPDATLATLKIQPSEPRDSAVYFCASGARLAGDRDTQYFGPGTRLTVL.